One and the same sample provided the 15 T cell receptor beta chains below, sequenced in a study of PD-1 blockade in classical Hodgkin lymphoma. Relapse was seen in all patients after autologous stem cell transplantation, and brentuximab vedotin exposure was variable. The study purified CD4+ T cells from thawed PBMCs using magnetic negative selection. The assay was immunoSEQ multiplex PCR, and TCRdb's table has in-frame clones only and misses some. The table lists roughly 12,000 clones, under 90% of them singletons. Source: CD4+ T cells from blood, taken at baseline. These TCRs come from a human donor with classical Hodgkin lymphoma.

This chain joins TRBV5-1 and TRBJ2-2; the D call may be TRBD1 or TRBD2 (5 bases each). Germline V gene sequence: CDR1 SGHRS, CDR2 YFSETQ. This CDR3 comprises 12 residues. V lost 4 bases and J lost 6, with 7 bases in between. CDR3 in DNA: TGCGCCAGCAGCCTGGGGGCCGGGGAGCTGTTTTTT. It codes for CASSLGAGELFF.

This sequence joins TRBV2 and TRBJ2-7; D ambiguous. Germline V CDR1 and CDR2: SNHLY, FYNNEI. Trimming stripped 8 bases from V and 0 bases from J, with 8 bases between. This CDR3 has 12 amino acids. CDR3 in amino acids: CASGISSYEQYF. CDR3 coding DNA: TGTGCCAGCGGCATAAGCTCCTACGAGCAGTACTTC.

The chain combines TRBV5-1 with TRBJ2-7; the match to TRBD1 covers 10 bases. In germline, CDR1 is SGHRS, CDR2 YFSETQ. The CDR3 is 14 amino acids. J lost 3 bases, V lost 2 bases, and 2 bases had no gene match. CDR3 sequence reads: CASSLRTGGYEQYF. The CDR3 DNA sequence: TGCGCCAGCAGCTTACGGACAGGGGGCTACGAGCAGTACTTC.

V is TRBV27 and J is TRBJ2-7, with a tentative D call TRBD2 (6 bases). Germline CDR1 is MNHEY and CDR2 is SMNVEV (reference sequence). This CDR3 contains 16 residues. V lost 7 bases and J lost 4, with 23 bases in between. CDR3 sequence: CASMRGPPPNVYEQYF. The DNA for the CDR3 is TGTGCCAGCATGCGGGGCCCCCCCCCTAATGTTTACGAGCAGTACTTC.

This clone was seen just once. In nucleotides, the CDR3 is TGTGCCAGCAGCAAATTAGCGGGGGAGTTTCAAGAGACCCAGTACTTC. It codes for CASSKLAGEFQETQYF. The genes are TRBV5-4 and TRBJ2-5; 9 bases agree with TRBD2. This CDR3 contains 16 residues. The ends lost 4 bases at V and 2 bases at J; junction bases unmatched: 9. The V gene's germline CDR1 is SGHNT and CDR2 YYREEE (reference sequence).

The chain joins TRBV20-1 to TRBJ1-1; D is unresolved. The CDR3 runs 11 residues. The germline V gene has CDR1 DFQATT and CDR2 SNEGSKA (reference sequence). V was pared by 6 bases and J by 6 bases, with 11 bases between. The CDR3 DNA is TGCAGTGCAAGCGGATTCCCTGAAGCTTTCTTT. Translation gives CSASGFPEAFF.

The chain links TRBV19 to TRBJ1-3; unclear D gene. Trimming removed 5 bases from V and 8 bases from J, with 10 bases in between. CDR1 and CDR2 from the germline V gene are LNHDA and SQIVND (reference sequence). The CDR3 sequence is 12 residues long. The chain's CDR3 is CASSQNRDTIYF. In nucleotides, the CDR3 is TGTGCCAGTAGTCAAAACAGAGACACCATATATTTT.

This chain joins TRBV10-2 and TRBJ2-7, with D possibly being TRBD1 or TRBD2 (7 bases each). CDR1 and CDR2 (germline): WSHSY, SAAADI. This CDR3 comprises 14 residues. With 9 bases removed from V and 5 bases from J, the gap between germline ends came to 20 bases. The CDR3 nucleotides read TGCGCCAGTCTCTCAGGGGGGGGAAACAACGAGCAGTACTTC. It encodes CASLSGGGNNEQYF.

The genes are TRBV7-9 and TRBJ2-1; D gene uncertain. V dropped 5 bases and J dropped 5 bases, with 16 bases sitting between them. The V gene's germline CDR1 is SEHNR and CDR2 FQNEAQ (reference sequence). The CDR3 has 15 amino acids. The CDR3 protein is CASSPNLKSHNEQFF. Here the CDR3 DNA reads TGTGCCAGCAGCCCCAACTTGAAATCCCACAATGAGCAGTTCTTC.

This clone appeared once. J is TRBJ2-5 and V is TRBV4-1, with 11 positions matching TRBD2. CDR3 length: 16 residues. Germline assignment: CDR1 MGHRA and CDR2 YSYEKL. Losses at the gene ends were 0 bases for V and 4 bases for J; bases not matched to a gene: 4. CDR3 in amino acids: CASSQDRLAGRETQYF. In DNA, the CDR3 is TGCGCCAGCAGCCAAGATCGACTAGCGGGGAGAGAGACCCAGTACTTC.

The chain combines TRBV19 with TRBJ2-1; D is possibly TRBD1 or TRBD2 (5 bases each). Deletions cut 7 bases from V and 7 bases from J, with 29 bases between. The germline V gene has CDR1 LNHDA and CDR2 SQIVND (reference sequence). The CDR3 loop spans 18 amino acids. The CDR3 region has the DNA TGTGCCAGTACTCCCTCCCGTTTGGGGGTGTCTTTTTTTAATGAGCAGTTCTTC. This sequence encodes CASTPSRLGVSFFNEQFF.

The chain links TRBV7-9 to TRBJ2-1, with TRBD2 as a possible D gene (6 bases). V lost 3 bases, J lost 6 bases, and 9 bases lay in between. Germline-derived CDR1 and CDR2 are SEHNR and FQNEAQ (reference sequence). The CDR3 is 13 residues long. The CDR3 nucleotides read TGTGCCAGCAGCTTTTTTAGCGGCAATGAGCAGTTCTTC. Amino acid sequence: CASSFFSGNEQFF.

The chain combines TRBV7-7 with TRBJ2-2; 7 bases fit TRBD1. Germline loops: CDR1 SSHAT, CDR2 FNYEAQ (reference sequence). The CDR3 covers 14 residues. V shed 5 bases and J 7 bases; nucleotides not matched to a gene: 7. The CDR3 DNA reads TGTGCCAGCAGCCCCGACAGGGTGGTCGGGGAGCTGTTTTTT. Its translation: CASSPDRVVGELFF.

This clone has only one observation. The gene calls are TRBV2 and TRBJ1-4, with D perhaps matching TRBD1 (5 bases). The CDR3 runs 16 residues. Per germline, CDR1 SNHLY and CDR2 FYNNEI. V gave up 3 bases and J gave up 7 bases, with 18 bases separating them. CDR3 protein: CASSDARGTLAEKLFF. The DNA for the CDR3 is TGTGCCAGCAGTGACGCTCGGGGGACCCTGGCTGAAAAACTGTTTTTT.

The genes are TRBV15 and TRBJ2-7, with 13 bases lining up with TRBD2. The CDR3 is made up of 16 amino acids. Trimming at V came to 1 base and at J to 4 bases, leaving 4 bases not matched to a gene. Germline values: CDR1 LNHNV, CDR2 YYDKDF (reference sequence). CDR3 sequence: CATSRGGLAGVYEQYF. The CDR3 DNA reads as TGTGCCACCAGCAGAGGCGGACTAGCGGGGGTTTACGAGCAGTACTTC. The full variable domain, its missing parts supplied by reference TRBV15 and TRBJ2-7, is DAMVIQNPRYQVTQFGKPVTLSCSQTLNHNVMYWYQQKSSQAPKLLFHYYDKDFNNEADTPDNFQSRRPNTSFCFLDIRSPGLGDTAMYLCATSRGGLAGVYEQYFGPGTRLTVT.